The 2 T cell receptor beta chains reported below all come from one sample, sequenced in a study of blood T cell repertoires in COVID-19 (TCRdb year 2020). Libraries were prepared through the immunoSEQ multiplex PCR assay. TCRdb holds this immuneACCESS table with in-frame rearrangements only. Some clones are missing; in checked studies, unresolved V genes explain under half, and the rest has no known cause. Here the sample has approximately 68,000 clones; about 81% occur a single time. The ten largest clones add up to 9.2% of the sample. The source material was peripheral blood. These receptors were obtained from a human donor in a cohort sampled during active COVID-19.

The V gene is TRBV12-3 or TRBV12-4, the J gene TRBJ1-4; the D is unclear. This CDR3 contains 12 residues. Trimming left V 4 bases short and J 8 bases short, with 8 bases between. For the CDR3, the DNA is TGTGCCAGCAGTTCGGGGAGGGAAAAACTGTTTTTT. As protein: CASSSGREKLFF.

This clone was seen a single time. The CDR3 DNA is TGTGCCAGCAGCTCTAGCGGGGGGGTTGTATATGGCTACACCTTC. Its translation: CASSSSGGVVYGYTF. The chain has TRBV5-4 and TRBJ1-2; tentatively, D is TRBD1 (5 bases). This CDR3 comprises 15 residues. The germline CDR1 and CDR2 sequences are SGHNT and YYREEE (reference sequence). Trimming pared 3 bases from V and 5 bases from J, leaving 17 bases between.